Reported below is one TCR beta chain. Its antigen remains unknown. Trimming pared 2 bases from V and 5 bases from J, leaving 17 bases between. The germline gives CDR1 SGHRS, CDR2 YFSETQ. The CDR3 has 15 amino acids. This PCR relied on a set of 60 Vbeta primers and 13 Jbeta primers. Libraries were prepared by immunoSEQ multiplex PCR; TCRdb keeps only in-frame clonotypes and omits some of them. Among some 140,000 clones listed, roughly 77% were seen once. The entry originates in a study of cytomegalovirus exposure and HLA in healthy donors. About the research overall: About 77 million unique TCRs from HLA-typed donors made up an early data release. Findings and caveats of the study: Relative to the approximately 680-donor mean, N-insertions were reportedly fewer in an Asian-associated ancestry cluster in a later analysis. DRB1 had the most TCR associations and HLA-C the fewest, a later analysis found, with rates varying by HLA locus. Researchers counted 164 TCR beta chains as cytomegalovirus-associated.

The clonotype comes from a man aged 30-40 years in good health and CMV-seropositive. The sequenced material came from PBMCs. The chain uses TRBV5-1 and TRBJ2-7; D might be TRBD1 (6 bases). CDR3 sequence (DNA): TGCGCCAGCAGCTTCGCCGGACAGCCGTCCGACGAGCAGTACTTC. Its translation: CASSFAGQPSDEQYF.